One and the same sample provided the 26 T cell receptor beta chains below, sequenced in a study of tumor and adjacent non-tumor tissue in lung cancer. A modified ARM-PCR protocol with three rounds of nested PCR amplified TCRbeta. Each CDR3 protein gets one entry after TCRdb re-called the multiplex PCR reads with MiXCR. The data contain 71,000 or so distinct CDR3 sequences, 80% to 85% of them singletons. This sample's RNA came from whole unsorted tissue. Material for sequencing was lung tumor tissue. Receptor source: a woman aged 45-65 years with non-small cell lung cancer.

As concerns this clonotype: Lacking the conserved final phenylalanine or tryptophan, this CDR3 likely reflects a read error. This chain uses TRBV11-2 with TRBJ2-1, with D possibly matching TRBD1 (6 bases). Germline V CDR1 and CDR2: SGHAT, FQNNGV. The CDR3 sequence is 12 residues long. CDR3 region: CANSLGHYLQFL. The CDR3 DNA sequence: TGTGCCAACAGCTTGGGACACTACCTGCAGTTCTTG.

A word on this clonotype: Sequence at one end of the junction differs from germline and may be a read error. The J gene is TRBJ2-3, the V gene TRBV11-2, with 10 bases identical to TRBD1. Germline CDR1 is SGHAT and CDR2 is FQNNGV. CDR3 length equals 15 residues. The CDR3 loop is CAGSLRTGGVDTQYF. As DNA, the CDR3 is TGTGCCGGCAGCTTGAGGACAGGGGGTGTGGATACACAGTATTTT.

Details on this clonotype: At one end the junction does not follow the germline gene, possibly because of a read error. The CDR3 DNA sequence: TGCAGTGCTTGCGGGACTATCGGGAGCGCAGATATGCAGTATTTT. Amino acid sequence: CSACGTIGSADMQYF. V usage is TRBV20-1 and J usage is TRBJ2-3; TRBD2 aligns across 7 bases. The germline CDR1 and CDR2 sequences are DFQATT and SNEGSKA (reference sequence). This CDR3 has 15 amino acids.

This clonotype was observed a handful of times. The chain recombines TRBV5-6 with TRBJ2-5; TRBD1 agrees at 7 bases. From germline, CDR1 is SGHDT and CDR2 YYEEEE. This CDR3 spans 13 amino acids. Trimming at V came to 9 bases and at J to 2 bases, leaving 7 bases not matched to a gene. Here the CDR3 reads CANGLGQQETQYF. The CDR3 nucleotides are TGTGCCAACGGCTTGGGACAGCAAGAGACCCAGTACTTC.

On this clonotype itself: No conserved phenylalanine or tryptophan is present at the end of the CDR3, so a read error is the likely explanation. CDR3 region: CASSSVAGGFYEQYL. CDR3 bases: TGTGCCAGCAGTTCCGTAGCGGGAGGGTTCTACGAGCAGTACCTT. The chain joins TRBV28 to TRBJ2-7; TRBD2 matches at 11 bases. Germline lookup yields CDR1 MDHEN and CDR2 SYDVKM. The CDR3 loop spans 15 amino acids. The trim removed 4 bases at V and 3 bases at J, leaving 5 bases unmatched.

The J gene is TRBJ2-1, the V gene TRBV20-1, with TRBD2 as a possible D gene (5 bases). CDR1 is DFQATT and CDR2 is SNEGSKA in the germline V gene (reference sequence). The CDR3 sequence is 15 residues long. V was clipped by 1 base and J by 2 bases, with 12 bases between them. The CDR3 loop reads CSARAASRTYNEQFF. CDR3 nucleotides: TGCAGTGCTAGAGCAGCTAGCAGGACCTACAATGAGCAGTTCTTC.

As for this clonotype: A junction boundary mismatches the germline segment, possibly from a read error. The CDR3 nucleotides are TGTGCCAGCAGCCAAGACCATACGGACAGGGCCAAACCTTTCTTT. It translates to CASSQDHTDRAKPFF. The chain combines TRBV4-3 with TRBJ1-1; 8 bases agree with TRBD1. CDR3 size: 15 residues. Per germline, CDR1 LGHNA and CDR2 YSLEER.

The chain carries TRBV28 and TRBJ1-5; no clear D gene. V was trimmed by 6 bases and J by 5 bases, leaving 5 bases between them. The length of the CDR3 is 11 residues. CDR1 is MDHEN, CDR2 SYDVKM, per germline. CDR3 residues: CASSTDQPQHF. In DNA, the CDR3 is TGTGCCAGCAGCACGGATCAGCCCCAGCATTTT.

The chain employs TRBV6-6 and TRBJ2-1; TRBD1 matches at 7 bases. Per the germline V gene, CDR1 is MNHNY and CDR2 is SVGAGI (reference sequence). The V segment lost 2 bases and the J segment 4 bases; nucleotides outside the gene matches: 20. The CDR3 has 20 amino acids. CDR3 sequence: CASSYTVQMIRGRGYNEQFF. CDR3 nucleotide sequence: TGTGCCAGCAGTTACACAGTTCAAATGATCCGGGGCAGGGGGTACAATGAGCAGTTCTTC.

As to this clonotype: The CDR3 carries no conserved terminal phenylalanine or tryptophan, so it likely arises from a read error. CDR3: CSASPISGRNTDTQYL. CDR3 DNA: TGCAGTGCTAGCCCAATTAGCGGGAGGAACACAGATACGCAGTATCTT. The V gene is TRBV20-1, the J gene TRBJ2-3; 10 bases match TRBD2. CDR3 length: 16 amino acids. Trimming took 3 bases from V and 2 from J; bases not matched to a gene: 8. The germline gives CDR1 DFQATT, CDR2 SNEGSKA (reference sequence).

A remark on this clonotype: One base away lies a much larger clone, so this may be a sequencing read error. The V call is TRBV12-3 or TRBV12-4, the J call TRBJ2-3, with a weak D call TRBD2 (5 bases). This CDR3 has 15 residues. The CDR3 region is CASSSGLLSIDTQYF. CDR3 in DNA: TGTGCCAGCAGTTCCGGACTGCTGAGCATAGATACGCAGTATTTT.

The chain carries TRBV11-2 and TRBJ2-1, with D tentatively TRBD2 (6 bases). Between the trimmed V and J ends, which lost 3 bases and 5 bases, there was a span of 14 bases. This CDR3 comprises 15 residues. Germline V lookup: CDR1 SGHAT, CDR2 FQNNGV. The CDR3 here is CASSFIAEEDNEQFF. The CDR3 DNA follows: TGTGCCAGCAGCTTTATAGCGGAAGAGGACAATGAGCAGTTCTTC.

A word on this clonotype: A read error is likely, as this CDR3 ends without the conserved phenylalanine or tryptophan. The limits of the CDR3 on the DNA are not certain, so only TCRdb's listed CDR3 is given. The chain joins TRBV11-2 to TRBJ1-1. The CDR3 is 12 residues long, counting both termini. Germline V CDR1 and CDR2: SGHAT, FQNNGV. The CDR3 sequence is CASSYRFTETFI.

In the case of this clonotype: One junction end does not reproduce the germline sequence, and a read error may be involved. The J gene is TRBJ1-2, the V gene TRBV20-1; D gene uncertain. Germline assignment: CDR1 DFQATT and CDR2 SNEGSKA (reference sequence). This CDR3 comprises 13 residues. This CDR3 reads CSASDWALGGYAF. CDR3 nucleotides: TGTAGTGCTTCGGACTGGGCCTTAGGCGGCTACGCCTTC.

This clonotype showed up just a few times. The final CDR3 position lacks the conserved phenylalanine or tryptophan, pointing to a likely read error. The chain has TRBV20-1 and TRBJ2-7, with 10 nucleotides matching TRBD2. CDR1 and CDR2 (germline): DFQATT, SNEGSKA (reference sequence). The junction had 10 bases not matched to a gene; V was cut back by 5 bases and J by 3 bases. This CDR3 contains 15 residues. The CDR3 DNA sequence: TGCAGTGCTTTCCAGAGCGGGAGGGTCCTCTACGAGCAGTACCTC. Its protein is CSAFQSGRVLYEQYL.

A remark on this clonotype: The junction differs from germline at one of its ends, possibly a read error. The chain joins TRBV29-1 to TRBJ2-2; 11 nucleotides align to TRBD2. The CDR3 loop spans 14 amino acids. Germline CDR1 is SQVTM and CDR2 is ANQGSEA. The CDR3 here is CNVGTSGNTGGLFF. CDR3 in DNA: TGCAACGTGGGGACTAGCGGTAACACCGGGGGGCTGTTTTTC.

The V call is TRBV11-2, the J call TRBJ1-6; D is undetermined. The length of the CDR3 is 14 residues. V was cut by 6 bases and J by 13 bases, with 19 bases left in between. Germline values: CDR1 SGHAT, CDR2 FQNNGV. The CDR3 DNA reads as TGTGCCAGCAGTTTACTACGGGATTATTGGCCCCTCCACTTT. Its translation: CASSLLRDYWPLHF.

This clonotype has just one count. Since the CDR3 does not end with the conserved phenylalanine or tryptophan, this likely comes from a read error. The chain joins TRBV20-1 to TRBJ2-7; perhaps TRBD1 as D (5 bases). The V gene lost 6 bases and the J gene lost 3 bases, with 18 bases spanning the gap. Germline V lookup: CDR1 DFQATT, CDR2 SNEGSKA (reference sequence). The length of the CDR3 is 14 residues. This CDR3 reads CSARTRTSYYEQYL. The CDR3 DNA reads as TGCAGTGCGAGGACCCGGACATCCTACTACGAGCAGTACTTA.

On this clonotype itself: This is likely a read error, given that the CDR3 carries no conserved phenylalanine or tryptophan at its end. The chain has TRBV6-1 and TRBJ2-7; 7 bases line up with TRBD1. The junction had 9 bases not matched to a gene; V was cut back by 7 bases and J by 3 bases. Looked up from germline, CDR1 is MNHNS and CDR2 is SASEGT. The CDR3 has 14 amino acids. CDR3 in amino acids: CASTPTGQVYEQYL. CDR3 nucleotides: TGTGCCAGCACTCCGACAGGGCAGGTCTACGAGCAGTACCTC.

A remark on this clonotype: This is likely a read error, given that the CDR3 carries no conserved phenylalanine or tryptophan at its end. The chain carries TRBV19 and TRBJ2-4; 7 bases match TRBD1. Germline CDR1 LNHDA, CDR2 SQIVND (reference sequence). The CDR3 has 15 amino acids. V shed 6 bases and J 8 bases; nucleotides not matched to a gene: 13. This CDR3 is CASRSRQGLRDIQYL. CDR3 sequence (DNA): TGTGCCAGTAGATCCCGACAGGGCCTCCGGGACATTCAGTACTTG.

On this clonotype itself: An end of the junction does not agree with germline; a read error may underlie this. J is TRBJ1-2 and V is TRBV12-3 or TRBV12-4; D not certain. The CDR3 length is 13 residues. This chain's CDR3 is CACSHSRIYGYTF. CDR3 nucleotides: TGTGCCTGCAGCCACAGCCGTATCTATGGTTACACCTTC.

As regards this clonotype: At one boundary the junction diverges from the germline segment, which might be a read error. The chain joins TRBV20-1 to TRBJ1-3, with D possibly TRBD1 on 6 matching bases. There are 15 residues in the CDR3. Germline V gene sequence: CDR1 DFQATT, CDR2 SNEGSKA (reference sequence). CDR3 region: CSTSAGAVSVNTIYF. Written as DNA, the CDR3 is TGCAGTACTAGCGCAGGGGCTGTGTCTGTAAACACCATATATTTT.

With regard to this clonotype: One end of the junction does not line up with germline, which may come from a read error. CDR3 amino acids: CASSYSGGGHEHYF. CDR3 coding DNA: TGTGCCAGCAGTTACTCGGGCGGGGGACACGAGCACTACTTC. This chain joins TRBV6-2 or TRBV6-3 and TRBJ2-7; possible D gene TRBD2, 7 bases. This CDR3 is built from 14 residues. CDR1 and CDR2 from the germline V gene are MNHEY and SVGEGT.

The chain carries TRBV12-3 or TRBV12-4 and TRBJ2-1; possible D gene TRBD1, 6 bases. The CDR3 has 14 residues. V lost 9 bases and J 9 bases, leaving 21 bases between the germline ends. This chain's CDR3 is CASDRTDGSGEQFF. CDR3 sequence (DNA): TGTGCCAGTGACAGGACGGACGGGTCGGGTGAGCAGTTCTTC.

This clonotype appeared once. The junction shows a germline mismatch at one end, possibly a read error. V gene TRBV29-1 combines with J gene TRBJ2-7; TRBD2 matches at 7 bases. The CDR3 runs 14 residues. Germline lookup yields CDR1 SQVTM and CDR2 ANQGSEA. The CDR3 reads CSVALAEVFDEQYF. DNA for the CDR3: TGCAGTGTTGCTCTAGCGGAAGTTTTCGACGAGCAGTACTTC.

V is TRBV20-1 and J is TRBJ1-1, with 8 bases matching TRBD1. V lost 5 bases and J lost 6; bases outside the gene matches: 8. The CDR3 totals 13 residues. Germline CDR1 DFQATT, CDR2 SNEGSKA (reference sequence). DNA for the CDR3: TGCAGTGCTTGGACAGGGCGGGGAGCTGAAGCTTTCTTT. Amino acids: CSAWTGRGAEAFF.